The entry below gives a single T cell receptor (beta chain) sequence along with its context. This clone was recorded once. Its binding antigen is unknown. Base quality data are lacking; no much larger clone is found one base away. The source of the sample is a study of identifying expanded T cells in peripheral blood (dated by TCRdb to between 2017 and 2020). Describing the broader study: Separate aliquots of the same genomic DNA pool were sequenced to produce technical replicates, and four replicates were compared in pairs. What the research found in general, with its limitations: Both the number of clones called differentially abundant and the false-positive rate were significantly reduced by the beta-binomial model across all healthy-donor time intervals. It was expected by the authors that biological variance in healthy repertoires might increase further over much longer intervals, such as months to years. Approximately 1.2 differentially abundant clones were flagged by the binomial model between technical replicates, whereas about 16 and 19 were flagged over approximately two weeks and four weeks, respectively. In all healthy donors, the variance in clone template counts between samples taken roughly two weeks apart rose significantly as total template count increased.

From the cysteine through the phenylalanine, the CDR3 covers 13 amino acids. The CDR3 DNA has 39 bases and is translated from base 1. Sequences MNHEY (CDR1) and SMNVEV (CDR2) are obtained from the germline V gene (reference sequence). The junction carries 14 bases between V and J, which are trimmed by 4 bases and 8 bases respectively. TCRbeta CDR3 regions were profiled by bias-controlled multiplex PCR amplification of genomic DNA with the immunoSEQ Assay. Under the source paper's analysis protocol: To quantify the absolute abundance of each unique TCRbeta CDR3 region, the sequences were collapsed and filtered. Two models were used to test differential abundance: a binomial model (Fisher-equivalent) and a beta-binomial model that adds time-dependent variance fitted from healthy donors. Clones with fewer than 5 combined templates were excluded, and clones with Benjamini-Hochberg FDR below 0.01 were called differentially abundant. The form v = (b*log(k)+a)^2 was used to model beta-binomial variance as a function of total template count across the two samples. What TCRdb holds here is the immuneACCESS table cut down to in-frame rearrangements. Part of the clones is not present; checked against another copy, under half of the missing clones reflect an unresolved V gene, and the others are unexplained. The DNA gave D and trimming, while V, J and clone size come from that table. This sample gives some 90,000 clones in total; about 86% of them show up just once. Roughly 5.3% of the sample is taken by the ten largest.

During the collection period, no immune events, such as infections, were documented for the healthy donors. Time-dependent variance in a beta-binomial model of T-cell clone differential abundance was calibrated using healthy-donor blood repertoires as a training cohort. The training cohort comprised approximately ten healthy donors, 3 female and 7 male. An age range of about 29 to 65 years, with an average of about 45 years, was recorded for the donors. Whole blood from each healthy donor was obtained from a commercial supplier and was collected at three time points approximately 15 days apart. For immunosequencing, genomic DNA was extracted from unsorted whole blood.

The receptor chain draws on TRBV27 and TRBJ1-2; the D gene is possibly TRBD1, with 5 bases matching. Sequences were obtained from blood. The source is a person aged 18 to 70 in good health. The CDR3 reads as follows: CASSSEEGNGYTF. The nucleotides are TGTGCCAGCAGTTCCGAGGAGGGGAACGGCTACACCTTC.